These 22 T cell receptor beta chains originate from one sample sequenced in a study of sequential checkpoint blockade in melanoma. Profiling relied on immunoSEQ multiplex PCR, and the TCRdb table lists in-frame clones only, not all of them. The table shows some 11,000 clones, with roughly 79% occurring only once. Treatment described: randomized to nivolumab then ipilimumab (arm A) or the reverse (arm B). The specimen comprised CD8+ T cells sorted from blood (inferred from file names), sampled from a patient given nivolumab and ipilimumab in sequence. Source of these receptors: a human donor with melanoma.

The chain employs TRBV28 and TRBJ1-6; D call uncertain. The CDR3 sequence is 17 residues long. V was trimmed by 3 bases and J by 0 bases, leaving 12 bases between them. The germline V gene has CDR1 MDHEN and CDR2 SYDVKM. CDR3 sequence: CASSFNVPSSYNSPLHF. CDR3 nucleotides: TGTGCCAGCAGTTTCAACGTTCCGAGCTCCTATAATTCACCCCTCCACTTT. Looking up the rest from reference TRBV28 and TRBJ1-6 gives the full variable domain: DVKVTQSSRYLVKRTGEKVFLECVQDMDHENMFWYRQDPGLGLRLIYFSYDVKMKEKGDIPEGYSVSREKKERFSLILESASTNQTSMYLCASSFNVPSSYNSPLHFGNGTRLTVT.

The V and J genes are TRBV7-9 and TRBJ2-2; no clear D gene. Trimming took 7 bases from V and 5 from J, leaving 8 bases between them. CDR1 is SEHNR and CDR2 is FQNEAQ in the germline V gene (reference sequence). The CDR3 covers 12 residues. CDR3 bases: TGTGCCAGCACCCCACTTACCGGGGAGCTGTTTTTT. Its protein is CASTPLTGELFF.

The chain is built from TRBV14 and TRBJ2-5; TRBD2 agrees at 15 bases. The CDR3 spans 19 residues. V dropped 0 bases and J dropped 2; count of bases not matched to a gene: 7. From germline, CDR1 is SGHDN and CDR2 FVKESK. The CDR3 DNA reads TGTGCCAGCAGCCAAGATTTTGGACTAGCGGGAGGGATTCAAGAGACCCAGTACTTC. Translating it yields CASSQDFGLAGGIQETQYF.

The chain has TRBV18 and TRBJ2-1, with 7 bases matching TRBD2. J gave up 4 bases and V 6 bases, and 12 bases lay outside the gene matches. Germline-derived CDR1 and CDR2 are KGHSH and LQKENI. The CDR3 spans 16 residues. CDR3 coding DNA: TGTGCCAGCTCTCCGCGCAAAGCGGGAACTTACAATGAGCAGTTCTTC. The encoded protein is CASSPRKAGTYNEQFF.

This chain links TRBV2 with TRBJ1-2, with TRBD1 identical over 7 bases. Germline CDR1 SNHLY, CDR2 FYNNEI. There are 14 residues in the CDR3. The trim removed 8 bases at V and 4 bases at J, leaving 10 bases unmatched. This CDR3 reads CASLEGQTSYGYTF. The CDR3 region has the DNA TGTGCCAGCCTAGAGGGACAGACGAGCTATGGCTACACCTTC.

V and J are TRBV19 and TRBJ1-1, with a possible D match to TRBD1 (6 bases). Germline V lookup: CDR1 LNHDA, CDR2 SQIVND (reference sequence). The V end was cut by 3 bases, the J end by 4 bases, with 15 bases between. The CDR3 consists of 15 residues. Here the CDR3 DNA reads TGTGCCAGTAGTATCGGTCGGGGGGCTAGCACTGAAGCTTTCTTT. Protein sequence: CASSIGRGASTEAFF.

This clone is classed as medium-sized. The gene calls are TRBV19 and TRBJ1-2; no clear D gene. Germline-derived CDR1 and CDR2 are LNHDA and SQIVND (reference sequence). The V end lost 2 bases, the J end lost 4 bases, and 8 bases lay between the germline ends. CDR3 length equals 13 residues. CDR3 protein: CASSINGLYGYTF. In nucleotides, the CDR3 is TGTGCCAGTAGTATAAATGGGCTCTATGGCTACACCTTC.

V and J are TRBV27 and TRBJ1-3; perhaps TRBD1 as D (5 bases). The CDR3 is made up of 15 amino acids. Per the germline V gene, CDR1 is MNHEY and CDR2 is SMNVEV (reference sequence). V lost 0 bases and J 2 bases, leaving 8 bases between the germline ends. CDR3 nucleotide sequence: TGTGCCAGCAGTTTATCAGGGGTTCCTGGAAACACCATATATTTT. It translates to CASSLSGVPGNTIYF.

This rearrangement joins TRBV19 to TRBJ2-5; 11 bases line up with TRBD2. The germline V gene has CDR1 LNHDA and CDR2 SQIVND (reference sequence). The CDR3 is 15 amino acids. V dropped 7 bases and J dropped 0; count of bases not matched to a gene: 4. For the CDR3, the DNA is TGTGCCAGTAAAGGACTAGCGGGCCACCAAGAGACCCAGTACTTC. This encodes CASKGLAGHQETQYF.

The chain recombines TRBV4-1 with TRBJ2-7; possible D gene TRBD2, 6 bases. Germline CDR1 reads MGHRA; CDR2 reads YSYEKL. The CDR3 totals 16 residues. V lost 5 bases to trimming and J lost 5 bases, with 22 bases between them. The CDR3 region is CASSEGGTLLWNEQYF. The CDR3 coding sequence is TGCGCCAGCAGCGAGGGAGGAACACTTCTTTGGAACGAGCAGTACTTC.

This chain connects TRBV5-6 to TRBJ2-7, with D perhaps matching TRBD2 (7 bases). The V end lost 4 bases, the J end lost 6 bases, and 14 bases lay between the germline ends. The CDR3 extends over 13 amino acids. Germline CDR1 and CDR2: SGHDT and YYEEEE. The CDR3 DNA sequence: TGTGCCAGCAGCCCCACGGGGGGCGTCGAGCAGTACTTC. Translating gives CASSPTGGVEQYF.

The V call is TRBV7-3, the J call TRBJ2-4, with D tentatively TRBD1 (6 bases). Trimming removed 4 bases from V and 0 bases from J, with 13 bases in between. The CDR3 loop spans 16 amino acids. Per the germline V gene, CDR1 is SGHTA and CDR2 is FQGTGA. This CDR3 is CASSSRQDVAKNIQYF. The CDR3 nucleotides read TGTGCCAGCAGCTCTCGACAGGACGTAGCCAAAAACATTCAGTACTTC.

This clone was seen a few times. This sequence joins TRBV9 and TRBJ2-7; no firm D call. This CDR3 contains 14 residues. Trimming removed 1 base from V and 0 bases from J, with 8 bases in between. Germline CDR1 is SGDLS and CDR2 is YYNGEE. CDR3 nucleotides: TGTGCCAGCAGCGTAACAGTGAGCTCCTACGAGCAGTACTTC. The encoded protein is CASSVTVSSYEQYF.

V is TRBV10-3 and J is TRBJ2-3; D perhaps matches TRBD1 (5 bases). This CDR3 has 14 amino acids. The germline V gene encodes CDR1 ENHRY and CDR2 SYGVKD. Trimming took off 4 bases at V and 0 bases at J, with 8 bases between the two ends. The CDR3: CAISAQDSTDTQYF. DNA of the CDR3: TGTGCCATCAGTGCACAGGATAGCACAGATACGCAGTATTTT.

There are a few counts of this clone. The rearrangement links TRBV6-4 to TRBJ2-3; possible D gene TRBD1, 6 bases. This CDR3 region has 15 residues. Trimming shortened V by 3 bases and J by 2 bases, and 12 bases separated the two germline ends. The germline gives CDR1 MRHNA, CDR2 SNTAGT. The CDR3 DNA reads TGTGCCAGCAGTGAACAGGGCTTTTTCACAGATACGCAGTATTTT. Protein: CASSEQGFFTDTQYF.

The rearrangement uses TRBV11-2 and TRBJ2-7; no definite D call. The germline gives CDR1 SGHAT, CDR2 FQNNGV. The CDR3 has 14 residues. V shed 5 bases and J shed 2 bases, with 13 bases lying between them. CDR3 in amino acids: CASSPVRSAYEQYF. The CDR3 nucleotides are TGTGCCAGCAGCCCCGTTCGCAGCGCCTACGAGCAGTACTTC.

The genes are TRBV19 and TRBJ1-5; D gene unclear. V gave up 3 bases and J gave up 3 bases, with 6 bases separating them. The CDR3 is 13 residues long. Germline V gene lookup returns CDR1 LNHDA and CDR2 SQIVND (reference sequence). The CDR3 DNA reads TGTGCCAGTAGTATCCAGTCCAATCAGCCCCAGCATTTT. This codes for CASSIQSNQPQHF.

The V call is TRBV6-5, the J call TRBJ1-1; D unclear. The CDR3 consists of 14 residues. Germline-derived CDR1 and CDR2 are MNHEY and SVGAGI. Trimming cost V 2 bases and J 1 base, with 8 bases left between them. CDR3 amino acids: CASSYQEQNTEAFF. The CDR3 nucleotides read TGTGCCAGCAGTTACCAGGAACAGAACACTGAAGCTTTCTTT.

The V call is TRBV6-4, the J call TRBJ2-1, with D hard to call. The germline V gene has CDR1 MRHNA and CDR2 SNTAGT. The CDR3 extends over 14 amino acids. With 2 bases removed from V and 3 bases from J, the gap between germline ends came to 8 bases. CDR3 loop: CASSDGQDYNEQFF. CDR3 sequence (DNA): TGTGCCAGCAGTGACGGCCAGGACTACAATGAGCAGTTCTTC.

The V and J genes are TRBV20-1 and TRBJ2-7, with a weak D call TRBD2 (7 bases). Trimming removed 6 bases at V and 4 bases at J, with 10 bases between. There are 11 residues in the CDR3. In germline, CDR1 is DFQATT, CDR2 SNEGSKA (reference sequence). The CDR3 bases are TGCAGTGCGGGAGGGGGTTACGAGCAGTACTTC. This encodes CSAGGGYEQYF.

The chain carries TRBV19 and TRBJ1-1; TRBD1 might be the D (5 bases). CDR1 LNHDA and CDR2 SQIVND come from the germline V gene (reference sequence). V lost 3 bases and J 3 bases, leaving 11 bases between the germline ends. This CDR3 is built from 14 residues. In nucleotides, the CDR3 is TGTGCCAGTAGTATCGGTCAGGGTTACACTGAAGCTTTCTTT. Protein: CASSIGQGYTEAFF.

This clone was recorded once. The chain carries TRBV6-5 and TRBJ2-1; the D is unclear. The germline V gene encodes CDR1 MNHEY and CDR2 SVGAGI. The V end lost 1 base, the J end lost 6 bases, and 10 bases lay between the germline ends. The CDR3 extends over 14 amino acids. The DNA for the CDR3 is TGTGCCAGCAGTTACTACGGATCAGGCAATGAGCAGTTCTTC. Its translation is CASSYYGSGNEQFF.